Presented here are 9 T cell receptor beta chains from one specimen sequenced in a study of T cell repertoires and HLA-DP antigens. Sequencing was performed with immunoSEQ multiplex PCR; in TCRdb, only in-frame clones are kept and a portion is missing. The sample holds over 100,000 clones, 80% to 95% seen once. No cognate antigen is known for these TCRs. The specimen was CD4+ T cells from PBMCs. The receptors come from a woman aged 18 to 35 in good health and CMV-seronegative.

This sequence joins TRBV19 and TRBJ1-1; the D is unclear. The V gene's germline CDR1 is LNHDA and CDR2 SQIVND (reference sequence). This CDR3 has 14 amino acids. V lost 6 bases, J lost 4 bases, and 15 bases lay in between. CDR3 DNA: TGTGCCAGTAGGAAGGCGGATAGAGGCACTGAAGCTTTCTTT. Translating gives CASRKADRGTEAFF.

This clone was recorded a few times. This chain joins TRBV18 and TRBJ1-6; 7 positions agree with TRBD1. V was pared by 3 bases and J by 9 bases, with 11 bases of the junction left unmatched. The germline V gene has CDR1 KGHSH and CDR2 LQKENI. This CDR3 contains 16 residues. As DNA, the CDR3 is TGTGCCAGCTCACCCCCGACGACAGGGCTTGGTTCACCCCTCCACTTT. Translated: CASSPPTTGLGSPLHF.

This sequence joins TRBV30 and TRBJ2-1; no reliable D call. The CDR3 is made up of 11 amino acids. Looked up from germline, CDR1 is GTSNPN and CDR2 is SVGIG (reference sequence). Trimming took 5 bases from V and 3 from J, leaving 5 bases between them. DNA for the CDR3: TGTGCCTGGGGGGTCTACAATGAGCAGTTCTTC. It specifies CAWGVYNEQFF.

The chain is built from TRBV6-5 and TRBJ2-7; 9 nucleotides agree with TRBD1. The CDR3 runs to 14 residues. Germline V gene lookup returns CDR1 MNHEY and CDR2 SVGAGI. J was trimmed by 2 bases and V by 4 bases; bases with no gene match: 3. CDR3: CASSFGTGTYEQYV. The CDR3 DNA reads TGTGCCAGCAGTTTTGGGACAGGGACCTACGAGCAGTACGTC.

The CDR3 DNA reads as TGTGCCAGCAGCCAGACGACAGGGCTCCTGGGCTACACCTTC. Its protein is CASSQTTGLLGYTF. The chain has TRBV9 and TRBJ1-2; TRBD1 aligns across 7 bases. Germline V lookup: CDR1 SGDLS, CDR2 YYNGEE. The CDR3 has 14 residues. Unmatched junction bases numbered 11, after V lost 4 bases and J lost 8 bases. The whole variable domain, filled in from reference TRBV9 and TRBJ1-2, reads DSGVTQTPKHLITATGQRVTLRCSPRSGDLSVYWYQQSLDQGLQFLIQYYNGEERAKGNILERFSAQQFPDLHSELNLSSLELGDSALYFCASSQTTGLLGYTFGSGTRLTVV.

The rearrangement links TRBV6-1 to TRBJ2-1; D is perhaps TRBD1 (6 bases). Germline V CDR1 and CDR2: MNHNS, SASEGT. CDR3 length: 13 amino acids. Trimming took 2 bases from V and 9 from J, leaving 11 bases between them. The CDR3 here is CASSESFRGEQFF. The CDR3 bases are TGTGCCAGCAGTGAAAGTTTCAGGGGTGAGCAGTTCTTC.

This clone appeared once. The V gene is TRBV27, the J gene TRBJ1-1; TRBD1 aligns across 9 bases. With 1 base clipped from V and 6 bases from J, the junction kept 6 bases outside the gene matches. There are 15 residues in the CDR3. The germline CDR1 and CDR2 sequences are MNHEY and SMNVEV (reference sequence). The CDR3 is CASSLWAGQGSEAFF. The CDR3 coding sequence is TGTGCCAGCAGTTTATGGGCGGGACAGGGATCTGAAGCTTTCTTT.

The CDR3 loop is CASSEGVSSYNEQFF. In nucleotides, the CDR3 is TGTGCCAGCAGTGAAGGTGTAAGCTCCTACAATGAGCAGTTCTTC. This chain connects TRBV6-4 to TRBJ2-1; D gene ambiguous. The CDR3 is made up of 15 amino acids. Looked up from germline, CDR1 is MRHNA and CDR2 is SNTAGT. V lost 3 bases, J lost 0 bases, and 9 bases lay in between.

The rearrangement links TRBV5-1 to TRBJ2-1; 14 bases align to TRBD2. CDR1 and CDR2 (germline): SGHRS, YFSETQ. Trimming took 4 bases from V and 7 from J; bases not matched to a gene: 7. The CDR3 sequence is 16 residues long. The CDR3, as DNA: TGCGCCAGCAGCGGGACGACTAGCGGGAGGGGTAATGAGCAGTTCTTC. Its translation is CASSGTTSGRGNEQFF.